This T cell receptor (beta chain) was found in a study of response to subunit inactivated influenza vaccine. Study-level findings and limits: Authors suggested few new T cells are recruited by each seasonal influenza vaccination.

The sample holds a few counts of this clonotype. Its antigen remains unidentified. The CDR3 is 15 residues long. Germline CDR1 and CDR2: MGHDK and SYGVNS. V trimming: 3 bases; J trimming: 2 bases; junction bases outside the gene matches: 5. TCRdb passed the RT-PCR reads through MiXCR, listing each CDR3 protein once. Of more than 700,000 distinct CDR3 sequences listed, around 21% were seen once; the top ten hold about 9.4%. The sequence derives from a middle-aged man who received an inactivated influenza vaccine. The genes are TRBV25-1 and TRBJ1-1; the match to TRBD1 covers 8 bases. The input for sequencing was PBMCs from blood, taken 4 to 6 days after vaccination. CDR3 residues: CASSEGTGLNTEAFF. CDR3 bases: TGTGCCAGCAGTGAGGGGACAGGACTTAACACTGAAGCTTTCTTT. The entire variable domain, with the rest obtained from reference TRBV25-1 and TRBJ1-1, is as follows: EADIYQTPRYLVIGTGKKITLECSQTMGHDKMYWYQQDPGMELHLIHYSYGVNSTEKGDLSSESTVSRIRTEHFPLTLESARPSHTSQYLCASSEGTGLNTEAFFGQGTRLTVV.